These 25 T cell receptor beta chains were sequenced from one sample in a study of blood T cell repertoires in COVID-19. Repertoires were generated with immunoSEQ multiplex PCR, while TCRdb's copy carries only in-frame clones and drops some. Of roughly 290,000 clones listed, 70% to 90% are singletons. Material for sequencing was PBMCs or T cells enriched from blood (not recorded which). These receptors were obtained from a man aged 30 to 45 who had recovered from COVID-19.

The chain is built from TRBV2 and TRBJ2-1, with 13 positions matching TRBD2. The V segment lost 7 bases and the J segment 9 bases; nucleotides outside the gene matches: 6. The CDR3 extends over 14 amino acids. Germline-derived CDR1 and CDR2 are SNHLY and FYNNEI. The CDR3 spells CASKTSGGAFEQFF. Here the CDR3 DNA reads TGTGCCAGCAAAACTAGCGGGGGGGCCTTTGAGCAGTTCTTC.

The V call is TRBV27, the J call TRBJ2-7; the match to TRBD1 covers 10 bases. This CDR3 has 14 residues. With V trimmed by 6 bases and J by 2 bases, 4 bases remained unmatched. Germline V lookup: CDR1 MNHEY, CDR2 SMNVEV (reference sequence). The CDR3, as DNA: TGTGCCAGCAGGAGGGGGACAGGGGCCTACGAGCAGTACTTC. It is translated as CASRRGTGAYEQYF.

This clone was observed a handful of times. The V gene is TRBV2, the J gene TRBJ2-1; D may be TRBD1 (5 bases). Germline V gene sequence: CDR1 SNHLY, CDR2 FYNNEI. Trimming removed 2 bases from V and 0 bases from J, with 11 bases in between. The CDR3 extends over 16 amino acids. The CDR3 loop reads CASSERGADSYNEQFF. The CDR3 nucleotides read TGTGCCAGCAGTGAAAGGGGCGCGGACTCCTACAATGAGCAGTTCTTC.

The chain links TRBV29-1 to TRBJ1-1; the D gene is possibly TRBD1 (6 bases). This CDR3 spans 11 amino acids. The V and J ends lost 7 bases and 4 bases respectively, with 10 bases between them. Per the germline V gene, CDR1 is SQVTM and CDR2 is ANQGSEA. This CDR3 is CSGEGGTEAFF. The CDR3 DNA follows: TGCAGCGGGGAAGGGGGCACTGAAGCTTTCTTT. The whole variable domain, remainder taken from reference TRBV29-1 and TRBJ1-1, is SAVISQKPSRDICQRGTSLTIQCQVDSQVTMMFWYRQQPGQSLTLIATANQGSEATYESGFVIDKFPISRPNLTFSTLTVSNMSPEDSSIYLCSGEGGTEAFFGQGTRLTVV.

The chain recombines TRBV11-1 with TRBJ1-1; 7 bases map to TRBD1. Germline CDR1 is SGHAT and CDR2 is FQDESV (reference sequence). The CDR3 runs 14 residues. The V segment lost 5 bases and the J segment 2 bases; nucleotides outside the gene matches: 5. CDR3 residues: CASSLRDSNTEAFF. The CDR3 region has the DNA TGTGCCAGCAGCCTCCGGGACAGTAACACTGAAGCTTTCTTT.

This clone occurred once. The chain carries TRBV3-1 (or the pseudogene TRBV3-2) and TRBJ2-2; TRBD1 might be the D (6 bases). Trimming pared 2 bases from V and 1 base from J, leaving 8 bases between. The CDR3 sequence is 15 residues long. Looked up from germline, CDR1 is LGHDT and CDR2 is YNNKEL (reference sequence). This chain's CDR3 is CASSQQGQNTGELFF. The CDR3 nucleotides are TGTGCCAGCAGCCAACAGGGACAGAACACCGGGGAGCTGTTTTTT.

V and J are TRBV2 and TRBJ1-6; D is undetermined. The V gene's germline CDR1 is SNHLY and CDR2 FYNNEI. Between the trimmed V and J ends, which lost 5 bases and 2 bases, there was a span of 7 bases. The CDR3 contains 14 residues. The CDR3 DNA follows: TGTGCCAGCAGTACCGACACCTATAATTCACCCCTCCACTTT. This sequence encodes CASSTDTYNSPLHF.

The chain has TRBV11-2 and TRBJ2-2; D is undetermined. From germline, CDR1 is SGHAT and CDR2 FQNNGV. Trimming took off 1 base at V and 3 bases at J, with 6 bases between the two ends. The CDR3 covers 14 residues. CDR3 loop: CASSLVQYTGELFF. The CDR3 DNA is TGTGCCAGCAGCTTAGTACAGTACACCGGGGAGCTGTTTTTT.

This chain connects TRBV6-5 to TRBJ1-2; no definite D call. V lost 6 bases to trimming and J lost 7 bases, with 21 bases between them. Germline V gene lookup returns CDR1 MNHEY and CDR2 SVGAGI. CDR3 size: 15 residues. For the CDR3, the DNA is TGTGCCAGCAGCACCCAGAGACACACTTCCTTTGGCTACACCTTC. It encodes CASSTQRHTSFGYTF.

V is TRBV6-2 or TRBV6-3 and J is TRBJ2-3, with TRBD2 matching 8 bases. With 4 bases clipped from V and 4 bases from J, the junction kept 4 bases outside the gene matches. CDR1 is MNHEY and CDR2 is SVGEGT in the germline V gene. There are 14 residues in the CDR3. The CDR3 is CASSFSGAADTQYF. The DNA for the CDR3 is TGTGCCAGCAGTTTTAGCGGGGCCGCAGATACGCAGTATTTT.

The V call is TRBV30, the J call TRBJ1-1; a possible D gene is TRBD1 (6 bases). The germline V gene encodes CDR1 GTSNPN and CDR2 SVGIG (reference sequence). Trimming shortened V by 2 bases and J by 6 bases, and 16 bases separated the two germline ends. CDR3 length equals 14 residues. CDR3 DNA sequence: TGTGCCTGGAGTTCCACAGGGATGGGGTCTGAAGCTTTCTTT. Its translation: CAWSSTGMGSEAFF.

The chain has TRBV7-2 and TRBJ2-4; D gene unclear. V dropped 5 bases and J dropped 1 base, with 9 bases sitting between them. CDR3 size: 14 residues. CDR1 is SGHTA and CDR2 is FQGNSA in the germline V gene. Here the CDR3 reads CASSQLSAKNIQYF. CDR3 DNA: TGTGCCAGCAGCCAACTTTCGGCCAAAAACATTCAGTACTTC.

V gene TRBV5-1 combines with J gene TRBJ1-4; TRBD1 matches at 8 bases. CDR1 is SGHRS, CDR2 YFSETQ, per germline. The V segment lost 4 bases and the J segment 8 bases; nucleotides outside the gene matches: 7. The CDR3 is 14 residues long. CDR3 sequence reads: CASSNGQGNEKLFF. CDR3 DNA: TGCGCCAGCAGCAACGGACAGGGTAACGAAAAACTGTTTTTT.

The V and J genes are TRBV5-6 and TRBJ1-1; D is uncertain. V was trimmed by 3 bases and J by 1 base, leaving 10 bases between them. Germline V gives CDR1 SGHDT, CDR2 YYEEEE. This CDR3 is built from 14 residues. The CDR3 region has the DNA TGTGCCAGCAGCTCGCCGACAAGGAACACTGAAGCTTTCTTT. As protein: CASSSPTRNTEAFF.

The chain joins TRBV4-2 to TRBJ1-6; 7 bases are a match to TRBD1. Germline-derived CDR1 and CDR2 are LGHNA and YNFKEQ. This CDR3 spans 15 amino acids. V dropped 3 bases and J dropped 7; count of bases not matched to a gene: 6. The CDR3 bases are TGTGCCAGCAGCCAGGATACAGGGGCCAATTCACCCCTCCACTTT. This translates into CASSQDTGANSPLHF.

This chain connects TRBV19 to TRBJ1-5; 7 positions agree with TRBD1. The CDR3 extends over 14 amino acids. Germline V CDR1 and CDR2: LNHDA, SQIVND (reference sequence). Germline trimming cut 5 bases from V and 6 bases from J; bases unmatched to any gene: 7. The CDR3 sequence is CASSSDRNPQPQHF. The CDR3 DNA sequence: TGTGCCAGTAGTTCGGACAGGAACCCTCAGCCCCAGCATTTT.

This clone appeared a single time. The genes are TRBV23-1 and TRBJ2-7, with 7 bases identical to TRBD1. TRBV23-1 is designated an ORF whose function remains uncertain. This CDR3 comprises 15 residues. With 0 bases clipped from V and 4 bases from J, the junction kept 6 bases outside the gene matches. CDR3 bases: TGCGCCAGCAGTCAATCCCGGGACAGAAGATACGAGCAGTACTTC. It codes for CASSQSRDRRYEQYF.

The DNA for the CDR3 is TGTGCCAGCAGCTTTCTGCCGGGGGCTGAAGCTTTCTTT. It codes for CASSFLPGAEAFF. The chain links TRBV7-2 to TRBJ1-1; a possible D gene is TRBD1 (5 bases). Trimming cost V 3 bases and J 6 bases, with 11 bases left between them. CDR1 is SGHTA, CDR2 FQGNSA, per germline. CDR3 length equals 13 residues.

This clone was observed a single time. The chain combines TRBV3-1 (or the pseudogene TRBV3-2) with TRBJ1-2; the match to TRBD1 covers 10 bases. V trimming: 3 bases; J trimming: 6 bases; junction bases outside the gene matches: 4. This CDR3 is built from 14 residues. The germline CDR1 and CDR2 sequences are LGHDT and YNNKEL (reference sequence). This CDR3 is CASSHGQGENGYTF. The CDR3 DNA follows: TGTGCCAGCAGCCATGGACAGGGGGAGAATGGCTACACCTTC.

The chain joins TRBV20-1 to TRBJ1-4; D is unclear. Germline loops: CDR1 DFQATT, CDR2 SNEGSKA (reference sequence). This CDR3 is built from 12 residues. The V gene lost 3 bases and the J gene lost 3 bases, with 5 bases spanning the gap. CDR3 loop: CSASQANEKLFF. For the CDR3, the DNA is TGCAGTGCTAGTCAGGCTAATGAAAAACTGTTTTTT.

In its sample, this clone was seen a few times. CDR3 protein: CASSPRQGSANYGYTF. The CDR3 nucleotides read TGTGCCAGCAGCCCCCGACAGGGATCAGCTAACTATGGCTACACCTTC. The chain couples TRBV7-3 to TRBJ1-2, with 7 bases that match TRBD1. The length of the CDR3 is 16 residues. Losses at the gene ends were 5 bases for V and 0 bases for J; bases not matched to a gene: 9. The V gene's germline CDR1 is SGHTA and CDR2 FQGTGA. The variable domain in full, with the rest retrieved from reference TRBV7-3 and TRBJ1-2, is GAGVSQTPSNKVTEKGKYVELRCDPISGHTALYWYRQSLGQGPEFLIYFQGTGAADDSGLPNDRFFAVRPEGSVSTLKIQRTERGDSAVYLCASSPRQGSANYGYTFGSGTRLTVV.

The J gene is TRBJ1-3, the V gene TRBV7-3, with 9 bases aligning to TRBD1. The CDR3 loop spans 15 amino acids. Germline V CDR1 and CDR2: SGHTA, FQGTGA. V gave up 4 bases and J gave up 2 bases; unmatched junction bases: 3. The CDR3 DNA reads TGTGCCAGCAGCTCGACAGGGGGACCTGGAAACACCATATATTTT. Translated: CASSSTGGPGNTIYF. The whole variable domain, remainder taken from reference TRBV7-3 and TRBJ1-3, is GAGVSQTPSNKVTEKGKYVELRCDPISGHTALYWYRQSLGQGPEFLIYFQGTGAADDSGLPNDRFFAVRPEGSVSTLKIQRTERGDSAVYLCASSSTGGPGNTIYFGEGSWLTVV.

The rearrangement uses TRBV19 and TRBJ1-5, with a weak D call TRBD1 (6 bases). V lost 1 base, J lost 4 bases, and 11 bases lay in between. CDR1 is LNHDA, CDR2 SQIVND, per germline (reference sequence). This CDR3 contains 15 residues. As DNA, the CDR3 is TGTGCCAGTAGTATAGGGGGGGGCGGGAATCAGCCCCAGCATTTT. It yields the protein CASSIGGGGNQPQHF.

The genes are TRBV6-2 or TRBV6-3 and TRBJ2-5, with a tentative D call TRBD1 (7 bases). CDR3 length: 17 residues. Germline V gene data show CDR1 as MNHEY and CDR2 as SVGEGT. The V end was cut by 5 bases, the J end by 5 bases, with 24 bases between. The CDR3 spells CASSQRTGSDREETQYF. The DNA for the CDR3 is TGTGCCAGCAGTCAAAGGACAGGATCGGATCGGGAGGAGACCCAGTACTTC.

This rearrangement joins TRBV4-1 to TRBJ1-1; maybe TRBD1 (5 bases). In germline, CDR1 is MGHRA, CDR2 YSYEKL. This CDR3 is 15 amino acids long. With 4 bases removed from V and 5 bases from J, the gap between germline ends came to 17 bases. CDR3 sequence (DNA): TGCGCCAGCAGCCCTCCCGGGACTCCCGGAACTGAAGCTTTCTTT. Protein: CASSPPGTPGTEAFF.